This T cell receptor beta chain is from a study of cytomegalovirus exposure and HLA in healthy donors. Study results and limitations: There were some V segments, including TRBV6-2 and TRBV6-3, excluded as indistinguishable.

The donors comprised healthy bone marrow donors. Note on this clone: Its target is not known.

The germline CDR1 and CDR2 sequences are MGHDK and SYGVNS. This CDR3 spans 13 amino acids. Trimming pared 6 bases from V and 12 bases from J, leaving 17 bases between. Vbeta (60) and Jbeta (13) primers were used in the PCR. Produced via immunoSEQ multiplex PCR; TCRdb's table is partial and in-frame only. Among a few hundred thousand clones, roughly 89% were seen once, and the ten largest hold approximately 2.2%. The sample comprised PBMCs. The receptor was isolated from a woman under 30 in good health and CMV-seronegative. This rearrangement joins TRBV25-1 to TRBJ1-4; D is perhaps TRBD1 (6 bases). DNA for the CDR3: TGTGCCAGCAGCGGGACAAGGGGTCTTGAACTGTTTTTT. Translating it yields CASSGTRGLELFF.